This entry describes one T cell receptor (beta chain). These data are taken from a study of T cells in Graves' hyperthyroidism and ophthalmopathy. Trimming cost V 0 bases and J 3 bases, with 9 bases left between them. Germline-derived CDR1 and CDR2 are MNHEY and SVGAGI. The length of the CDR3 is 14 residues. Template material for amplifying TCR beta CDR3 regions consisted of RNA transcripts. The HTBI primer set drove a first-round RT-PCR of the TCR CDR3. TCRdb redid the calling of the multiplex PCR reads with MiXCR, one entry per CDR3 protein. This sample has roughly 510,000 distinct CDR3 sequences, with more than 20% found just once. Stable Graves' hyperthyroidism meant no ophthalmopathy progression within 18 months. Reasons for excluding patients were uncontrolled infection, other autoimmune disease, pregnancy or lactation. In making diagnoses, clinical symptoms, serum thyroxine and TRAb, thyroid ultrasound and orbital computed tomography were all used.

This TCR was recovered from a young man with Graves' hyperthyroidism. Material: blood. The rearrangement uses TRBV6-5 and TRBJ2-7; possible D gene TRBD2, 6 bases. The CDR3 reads CASSYSVGGYEQYF. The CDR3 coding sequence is TGTGCCAGCAGTTACTCGGTGGGGGGCTACGAGCAGTACTTC.